The 26 T cell receptor beta chains given below trace back to one sample, sequenced in a study of OX40 agonist ivuxolimab in advanced cancers. Repertoires were generated with immunoSEQ multiplex PCR, while TCRdb's copy carries only in-frame clones and drops some. Here the sample spans tens of thousands of clones, 89% being singletons. The sequencing here drew on CD4+ or CD8+ T cells sorted from blood, taken in a trial of the OX40 agonist ivuxolimab. These receptors came from an adult with an advanced solid tumor such as melanoma, head and neck, liver or kidney cancer.

This chain links TRBV29-1 with TRBJ1-3; unclear D gene. The CDR3 sequence is 14 residues long. Germline loops: CDR1 SQVTM, CDR2 ANQGSEA. The V and J ends lost 7 bases and 0 bases respectively, with 13 bases between them. CDR3 sequence reads: CSGKTVSSGNTIYF. In nucleotides, the CDR3 is TGCAGCGGAAAGACTGTTAGCTCTGGAAACACCATATATTTT.

J is TRBJ1-2 and V is TRBV6-6; D is uncertain. Germline CDR1 MNHNY, CDR2 SVGAGI (reference sequence). This CDR3 is built from 16 residues. V lost 0 bases, J lost 0 bases, and 11 bases lay in between. CDR3 amino acids: CASSYSYGEANYGYTF. The CDR3, as DNA: TGTGCCAGCAGTTACTCGTACGGGGAAGCTAACTATGGCTACACCTTC.

This chain links TRBV2 with TRBJ1-2; no clear D gene. With 3 bases removed from V and 6 bases from J, the gap between germline ends came to 11 bases. Germline values: CDR1 SNHLY, CDR2 FYNNEI. This CDR3 contains 13 residues. CDR3 sequence: CASSDRMNDGYTF. The CDR3 DNA is TGTGCCAGCAGTGACAGGATGAACGATGGCTACACCTTC.

This chain joins TRBV18 and TRBJ1-2, with D possibly matching TRBD1 (6 bases). V was shortened by 3 bases and J by 4 bases, with 15 bases between the two germline ends. The CDR3 covers 15 residues. Germline V CDR1 and CDR2: KGHSH, LQKENI. CDR3 loop: CASSPAGQSTYGYTF. The CDR3 nucleotides are TGTGCCAGCTCACCCGCCGGACAGTCCACCTATGGCTACACCTTC.

This rearrangement joins TRBV9 to TRBJ1-1, with D hard to call. V was pared by 7 bases and J by 2 bases, with 12 bases between. Germline V gene sequence: CDR1 SGDLS, CDR2 YYNGEE. The CDR3 is made up of 13 amino acids. The CDR3 protein is CASSKGGNTEAFF. As DNA, the CDR3 is TGTGCCAGCTCCAAGGGCGGAAACACTGAAGCTTTCTTT.

With respect to this clone: The identical CDR3 is also encoded by other nucleotide sequences in the sample. The rearrangement joins TRBV5-1 to TRBJ1-1; 7 nucleotides match TRBD1. The ends lost 1 base at V and 1 base at J; junction bases unmatched: 1. Germline loops: CDR1 SGHRS, CDR2 YFSETQ. CDR3 length: 14 amino acids. The CDR3 region has the DNA TGCGCCAGCAGCTTGCAGGGGGGGAACACTGAAGCTTTCTTT. Protein product: CASSLQGGNTEAFF.

The chain has TRBV19 and TRBJ2-1; D possibly matches TRBD1 or TRBD2 (6 bases each). The CDR3 has 15 amino acids. Looked up from germline, CDR1 is LNHDA and CDR2 is SQIVND (reference sequence). Trimming shortened V by 2 bases and J by 7 bases, and 15 bases separated the two germline ends. The CDR3, as DNA: TGTGCCAGTAGTATATTTCCGGGGGCTAGAAATGAGCAGTTCTTC. It encodes CASSIFPGARNEQFF.

The chain uses TRBV28 and TRBJ1-4; unclear D gene. Germline lookup yields CDR1 MDHEN and CDR2 SYDVKM. This CDR3 has 14 residues. V lost 5 bases, J lost 8 bases, and 15 bases lay in between. The CDR3: CASSPRRFVEKLFF. The CDR3, as DNA: TGTGCCAGCAGTCCTCGACGGTTTGTAGAAAAACTGTTTTTT.

The J gene is TRBJ1-1, the V gene TRBV10-3; 8 bases fit TRBD1. Unmatched junction bases numbered 15, after V lost 3 bases and J lost 3 bases. The germline CDR1 and CDR2 sequences are ENHRY and SYGVKD. CDR3 length equals 18 residues. Here the CDR3 reads CAISDISPTGDFYTEAFF. The CDR3 DNA reads TGTGCCATCAGTGACATTTCCCCGACAGGGGATTTTTACACTGAAGCTTTCTTT.

For this clone: Other DNA sequences in this sample translate to the same CDR3. The rearrangement joins TRBV5-1 to TRBJ2-2; D may be TRBD1 (5 bases). The germline CDR1 and CDR2 sequences are SGHRS and YFSETQ. There are 13 residues in the CDR3. V lost 5 bases, J lost 5 bases, and 10 bases lay in between. The CDR3 is CASSRGDTGELFF. CDR3 DNA: TGCGCCAGCAGTAGGGGCGATACCGGGGAGCTGTTTTTT. Based on the CDR3 plus reference TRBV5-1 and TRBJ2-2, the full variable domain is KAGVTQTPRYLIKTRGQQVTLSCSPISGHRSVSWYQQTPGQGLQFLFEYFSETQRNKGNFPGRFSGRQFSNSRSEMNVSTLELGDSALYLCASSRGDTGELFFGEGSRLTVL.

This clone showed up just a few times. The V and J genes are TRBV5-4 and TRBJ1-2; D is undetermined. V was pared by 1 base and J by 4 bases, with 11 bases between. This CDR3 contains 14 residues. The germline CDR1 and CDR2 sequences are SGHNT and YYREEE (reference sequence). The CDR3 nucleotides read TGTGCCAGCAGCTTGAGGCAGGCCATCTATGGCTACACCTTC. Amino acids: CASSLRQAIYGYTF.

V is TRBV5-1 and J is TRBJ1-1; D is unresolved. CDR3 length: 13 residues. V dropped 7 bases and J dropped 7 bases, with 17 bases sitting between them. Germline CDR1 and CDR2: SGHRS and YFSETQ. In DNA, the CDR3 is TGCGCCAGCTCGATACGGTCGGACGGTGAAGCTTTCTTT. Amino acid sequence: CASSIRSDGEAFF.

The chain joins TRBV2 to TRBJ2-7; TRBD1 matches 7 bases. Germline CDR1 is SNHLY and CDR2 is FYNNEI. This CDR3 comprises 12 residues. V lost 5 bases and J lost 8; bases outside the gene matches: 6. The CDR3 sequence is CASSYGQAKQYV. The CDR3 DNA follows: TGTGCCAGCAGTTACGGACAGGCAAAGCAGTACGTC.

The V and J genes are TRBV7-3 and TRBJ2-3; unclear D gene. The CDR3 spans 15 residues. V was pared by 1 base and J by 3 bases, with 11 bases between. Germline CDR1 and CDR2: SGHTA and FQGTGA. CDR3 residues: CASSLRSLGTDTQYF. Written as DNA, the CDR3 is TGTGCCAGCAGCTTAAGAAGTTTAGGGACAGATACGCAGTATTTT.

The CDR3 DNA reads as TGTGCCAGCAGCTTGGTACCTGGGTTAAAAGGGCGGGGTGAGCAGTTCTTC. This encodes CASSLVPGLKGRGEQFF. This rearrangement joins TRBV5-4 to TRBJ2-1; D might be TRBD2 (6 bases). V was clipped by 0 bases and J by 9 bases, with 22 bases between them. The CDR3 covers 17 residues. CDR1 and CDR2 (germline): SGHNT, YYREEE (reference sequence). Full variable domain (rest looked up from reference TRBV5-4 and TRBJ2-1): ETGVTQSPTHLIKTRGQQVTLRCSSQSGHNTVSWYQQALGQGPQFIFQYYREEENGRGNFPPRFSGLQFPNYSSELNVNALELDDSALYLCASSLVPGLKGRGEQFFGPGTRLTVL.

The J gene is TRBJ2-5, the V gene TRBV7-6; perhaps TRBD2 as D (7 bases). Germline lookup yields CDR1 SGHVS and CDR2 FNYEAQ. The CDR3 runs 14 residues. V shed 3 bases and J shed 5 bases, with 13 bases lying between them. The CDR3: CASSFRGAGETQYF. CDR3 in DNA: TGTGCCAGCAGCTTTCGGGGGGCGGGGGAGACCCAGTACTTC.

This clone was seen a handful of times. The chain has TRBV4-1 and TRBJ2-7, with D perhaps matching TRBD1 (5 bases). V shed 1 base and J shed 0 bases, with 7 bases lying between them. The CDR3 has 14 residues. Germline lookup yields CDR1 MGHRA and CDR2 YSYEKL. For the CDR3, the DNA is TGCGCCAGCAGCCAAGCTGACAGCTCCTACGAGCAGTACTTC. Translating it yields CASSQADSSYEQYF.

The chain recombines TRBV5-4 with TRBJ2-3; tentatively, D is TRBD1 (6 bases). Germline values: CDR1 SGHNT, CDR2 YYREEE (reference sequence). This CDR3 has 15 residues. Trimming cost V 2 bases and J 0 bases, with 10 bases left between them. The CDR3, as DNA: TGTGCCAGCAGCTTAAAACAGGGAAGCACAGATACGCAGTATTTT. Protein: CASSLKQGSTDTQYF.

The chain couples TRBV18 to TRBJ2-5; D possibly uses TRBD1 or TRBD2 (5 bases each). The germline V gene encodes CDR1 KGHSH and CDR2 LQKENI. The CDR3 extends over 19 amino acids. The ends were cut back, 3 bases at V and 7 bases at J, with 30 bases in the middle. This CDR3 is CASSPTIGDGFRTPSTQYF. In nucleotides, the CDR3 is TGTGCCAGCTCACCGACGATCGGGGACGGTTTCCGGACCCCATCGACCCAGTACTTC.

The chain couples TRBV9 to TRBJ2-1; a possible D gene is TRBD2 (5 bases). V was pared by 3 bases and J by 6 bases, with 16 bases between. CDR1 and CDR2 from the germline V gene are SGDLS and YYNGEE. The CDR3 sequence is 15 residues long. CDR3 in amino acids: CASSADLGLANEQFF. As DNA, the CDR3 is TGTGCCAGCAGCGCAGACCTCGGACTCGCCAATGAGCAGTTCTTC.

The genes are TRBV27 and TRBJ1-6; 12 bases are shared with TRBD1. Germline CDR1 and CDR2: MNHEY and SMNVEV (reference sequence). The V segment lost 8 bases and the J segment 6 bases; nucleotides outside the gene matches: 5. The CDR3 is made up of 15 amino acids. The CDR3 protein is CASGGQGAGNSPLHF. CDR3 in DNA: TGTGCCAGCGGGGGACAGGGGGCAGGTAATTCACCCCTCCACTTT.

This rearrangement joins TRBV14 to TRBJ2-2; D is possibly TRBD1 (6 bases). Trimming shortened V by 0 bases and J by 2 bases, and 16 bases separated the two germline ends. Germline V gene data show CDR1 as SGHDN and CDR2 as FVKESK. CDR3 size: 18 residues. CDR3 residues: CASSQDYLGRGNTGELFF. CDR3 nucleotide sequence: TGTGCCAGCAGCCAAGACTATCTGGGCAGGGGTAACACCGGGGAGCTGTTTTTT. Looking up the rest from reference TRBV14 and TRBJ2-2 gives the full variable domain: EAGVTQFPSHSVIEKGQTVTLRCDPISGHDNLYWYRRVMGKEIKFLLHFVKESKQDESGMPNNRFLAERTGGTYSTLKVQPAELEDSGVYFCASSQDYLGRGNTGELFFGEGSRLTVL.

The chain is built from TRBV5-1 and TRBJ2-7, with 9 positions matching TRBD1. Trimming removed 3 bases from V and 4 bases from J; junction bases left unmatched: 11. The CDR3 runs to 16 residues. Per germline, CDR1 SGHRS and CDR2 YFSETQ. CDR3 sequence: CASSWPRDRVTYEQYF. CDR3 DNA: TGCGCCAGCAGCTGGCCCCGGGACAGGGTAACGTACGAGCAGTACTTC.

A single count supports this clone. The V gene is TRBV5-6, the J gene TRBJ2-2; the match to TRBD2 covers 10 bases. V lost 4 bases to trimming and J lost 1 base; unmatched junction nucleotides: 10. This CDR3 has 18 residues. Germline loops: CDR1 SGHDT, CDR2 YYEEEE. CDR3 DNA sequence: TGTGCCAGCAGCCCGAGGACTAGCGGAGCGCGGAACACCGGGGAGCTGTTTTTT. Its protein product is CASSPRTSGARNTGELFF.

The rearrangement joins TRBV2 to TRBJ2-2; a weak D match, TRBD2 (6 bases). The CDR3 loop spans 15 amino acids. In germline, CDR1 is SNHLY, CDR2 FYNNEI. The ends were cut back, 6 bases at V and 1 base at J, with 12 bases in the middle. The CDR3 here is CASRGGLLNTGELFF. The CDR3 DNA is TGTGCCAGCAGGGGGGGACTCCTGAACACCGGGGAGCTGTTTTTT.

The chain combines TRBV5-6 with TRBJ2-2; 9 bases agree with TRBD1. Germline CDR1 is SGHDT and CDR2 is YYEEEE. Germline trimming cut 0 bases from V and 6 bases from J; bases unmatched to any gene: 3. The CDR3 is 15 residues long. This CDR3 reads CASSLGTGASGELFF. In DNA form, the CDR3 reads TGTGCCAGCAGCTTGGGGACAGGGGCCTCCGGGGAGCTGTTTTTT.